Each of the 10 T cell receptor beta chains below was sequenced from the same sample in a study of CD8 T cells in Susac syndrome. With random hexamers, reverse transcription was performed on about 0.45 to 1 ug of RNA. In TCRdb, the immunoSEQ multiplex PCR reads were re-called with MiXCR into one record per CDR3 protein. The profile shows 150,000 to 200,000 distinct CDR3 sequences, around 94% of them singletons. Sequencing used CD4+ T cells from PBMCs. The receptor source for this set is a human donor in good health.

The table lists this clonotype with a count of one. V is TRBV2 and J is TRBJ2-5; 8 bases fit TRBD1. The CDR3 loop spans 12 amino acids. Germline V gene lookup returns CDR1 SNHLY and CDR2 FYNNEI. Trimming took 4 bases from V and 5 from J; bases not matched to a gene: 0. The CDR3 bases are TGTGCCAGCAGTGGACAGGGGGAGACCCAGTACTTC. This gives the protein CASSGQGETQYF. Together with reference TRBV2 and TRBJ2-5, the CDR3 gives the full variable domain: EPEVTQTPSHQVTQMGQEVILRCVPISNHLYFYWYRQILGQKVEFLVSFYNNEISEKSEIFDDQFSVERPDGSNFTLKIRSTKLEDSAMYFCASSGQGETQYFGPGTRLLVL.

V usage is TRBV15 and J usage is TRBJ1-6, with a tentative D call TRBD1 (5 bases). V was trimmed by 0 bases and J by 3 bases, leaving 18 bases between them. Per germline, CDR1 LNHNV and CDR2 YYDKDF (reference sequence). The CDR3 has 19 amino acids. CDR3 residues: CATSRDGGTWDLYNSPLHF. The CDR3 DNA sequence: TGTGCCACCAGCAGAGATGGAGGGACGTGGGACCTCTATAATTCACCCCTCCACTTT.

This chain joins TRBV24-1 and TRBJ1-2; 7 positions agree with TRBD1. The trim removed 3 bases at V and 6 bases at J, leaving 9 bases unmatched. The CDR3 covers 15 residues. Germline CDR1 and CDR2: KGHDR and SFDVKD. The DNA of the CDR3 is TGTGCCACCAGTGATGCCCTGGACAGGCCGAATGGCTACACCTTC. Its translation: CATSDALDRPNGYTF.

The chain combines TRBV2 with TRBJ2-3, with no clear D. V gave up 2 bases and J gave up 5 bases, with 5 bases separating them. The CDR3 covers 12 residues. The V gene's germline CDR1 is SNHLY and CDR2 FYNNEI. Written as DNA, the CDR3 is TGTGCCAGCAGTGAACATAAAGATACGCAGTATTTT. It yields the protein CASSEHKDTQYF.

The rearrangement joins TRBV7-3 to TRBJ1-1, with D perhaps TRBD1 (6 bases). From germline, CDR1 is SGHTA and CDR2 FQGTGA. Trimming cost V 4 bases and J 4 bases, with 7 bases left between them. The CDR3 totals 12 residues. CDR3 loop: CASSYRATEAFF. The CDR3 DNA reads as TGTGCCAGCAGCTACAGGGCCACTGAAGCTTTCTTT.

This rearrangement joins TRBV12-3 or TRBV12-4 to TRBJ1-2; 7 bases map to TRBD1. The junction had 4 bases not matched to a gene; V was cut back by 5 bases and J by 1 base. CDR3 size: 14 residues. The CDR3 region is CASSGGTDNYGYTF. The CDR3 DNA follows: TGTGCCAGCAGTGGGGGGACAGATAACTATGGCTACACCTTC.

The V gene is TRBV2, the J gene TRBJ2-3; no clear D. Trimming cost V 4 bases and J 1 base, with 9 bases left between them. The CDR3 has 14 residues. Per the germline V gene, CDR1 is SNHLY and CDR2 is FYNNEI. The CDR3 region is CASSANGRTDTQYF. CDR3 nucleotides: TGTGCCAGCAGTGCTAACGGGCGCACAGATACGCAGTATTTT. The variable domain in full, completed from reference TRBV2 and TRBJ2-3, reads EPEVTQTPSHQVTQMGQEVILRCVPISNHLYFYWYRQILGQKVEFLVSFYNNEISEKSEIFDDQFSVERPDGSNFTLKIRSTKLEDSAMYFCASSANGRTDTQYFGPGTRLTVL.

The chain carries TRBV18 and TRBJ2-7, with TRBD1 identical over 9 bases. The CDR3 has 15 residues. Germline CDR1 and CDR2: KGHSH and LQKENI. J lost 5 bases, V lost 6 bases, and 11 bases had no gene match. CDR3 sequence reads: CASSSRPTGGHEQYF. The CDR3 DNA reads as TGTGCCAGCTCTTCCCGCCCGACAGGGGGTCACGAGCAGTACTTC.

The CDR3 bases are TGTGCCAGCAGTGGCAATCCGAGCTTGCCGGGGGTAGGAGATACGCAGTATTTT. It is translated as CASSGNPSLPGVGDTQYF. The chain carries TRBV2 and TRBJ2-3; D is perhaps TRBD2 (6 bases). The CDR3 consists of 18 residues. Trimming pared 4 bases from V and 5 bases from J, leaving 25 bases between. CDR1 and CDR2 (germline): SNHLY, FYNNEI.

V is TRBV12-3 or TRBV12-4 and J is TRBJ1-6; D gene ambiguous. CDR3 length: 12 amino acids. V was cut by 3 bases and J by 7 bases, with 4 bases left in between. For the CDR3, the DNA is TGTGCCAGCAGTTTGGGCAATTCACCCCTCCACTTT. The encoded protein is CASSLGNSPLHF.